This T cell receptor (beta chain) was retrieved from a study of cytomegalovirus exposure and HLA in healthy donors. CDR3 length equals 15 residues. The ends lost 2 bases at V and 6 bases at J; junction bases unmatched: 8. Germline loops: CDR1 SGHNT, CDR2 YYREEE (reference sequence). The PCR contained 60 Vbeta and 13 Jbeta primers. Libraries were prepared by immunoSEQ multiplex PCR; TCRdb keeps only in-frame clonotypes and omits some of them. Among about 270,000 clones listed, about 75% were seen once. The chain joins TRBV5-4 to TRBJ2-7, with 10 bases identical to TRBD2. This clonotype was sampled from a female donor in good health and CMV-seronegative. Material for sequencing was PBMCs. CDR3 DNA sequence: TGTGCCAGCAGCTTTCGGTTGCTAGCGGGAGCCGAGCAGTACTTC. Translated, it gives CASSFRLLAGAEQYF.